The 28 T cell receptor beta chains given below trace back to one sample, sequenced in a study of T cell repertoires in cytomegalovirus infection. TCRdb processed the reads anew with MiXCR; each CDR3 protein has one entry. The table records fewer than 700,000 distinct CDR3 sequences, about 24% of them present only once. The sample consisted of CD8+ T cells from PBMCs. These receptors were taken from a human donor in good health (CMV status not recorded). Some clones in this sample may be carry-over from other donors' samples.

This clonotype occurred a few times. The rearrangement links TRBV7-2 to TRBJ2-5; D possibly corresponds to TRBD2 (5 bases). The CDR3 totals 16 residues. CDR1 and CDR2 (germline): SGHTA, FQGNSA. The V and J ends lost 0 bases and 5 bases respectively, with 16 bases between them. CDR3 coding DNA: TGTGCCAGCAGCTTAGCCGGGCGGGCCCCCGTTGAGACCCAGTACTTC. Protein: CASSLAGRAPVETQYF.

The chain joins TRBV20-1 to TRBJ1-5; D uncertain. Germline CDR1 is DFQATT and CDR2 is SNEGSKA (reference sequence). The length of the CDR3 is 15 residues. Trimming took off 0 bases at V and 7 bases at J, with 16 bases between the two ends. CDR3 residues: CSAREVEQYDQPQHF. The CDR3 DNA follows: TGCAGTGCTAGAGAGGTTGAACAGTATGACCAGCCCCAGCATTTT.

This clonotype was observed at least ten times. The chain couples TRBV6-5 to TRBJ1-6; no firm D call. The CDR3 length is 12 residues. Trimming left V 6 bases short and J 7 bases short, with 7 bases between. Germline V gives CDR1 MNHEY, CDR2 SVGAGI. CDR3 sequence: CASSYSNSPLHF. The CDR3 DNA reads as TGTGCCAGCAGCTACAGCAATTCACCCCTCCACTTT.

This clonotype was counted at least ten times. This chain links TRBV7-2 with TRBJ2-7; 9 positions agree with TRBD1. V was pared by 5 bases and J by 3 bases, with 5 bases of the junction left unmatched. The CDR3 extends over 14 amino acids. In germline, CDR1 is SGHTA, CDR2 FQGNSA. The CDR3 DNA reads TGTGCCAGCAGCCCGGGACAGGGTTACTACGAGCAGTACGTC. It is translated as CASSPGQGYYEQYV.

This clonotype was counted many times. The chain combines TRBV7-8 with TRBJ2-2; TRBD2 is a possible D gene (7 bases). The CDR3 has 17 amino acids. The V gene's germline CDR1 is SGHVS and CDR2 FQNEAQ. V was shortened by 9 bases and J by 4 bases, with 24 bases between the two germline ends. In DNA form, the CDR3 reads TGTGCCAGTAACCCGGATGGGGGGGCAGGAAGCACCGGGGAGCTGTTTTTT. Translation gives CASNPDGGAGSTGELFF. The full variable domain, completed using reference TRBV7-8 and TRBJ2-2, is GAGVSQSPRYKVAKRGQDVALRCDPISGHVSLFWYQQALGQGPEFLTYFQNEAQLDKSGLPSDRFFAERPEGSVSTLKIQRTQQEDSAVYLCASNPDGGAGSTGELFFGEGSRLTVL.

The rearrangement uses TRBV2 and TRBJ2-1; 9 nucleotides match TRBD2. The V gene's germline CDR1 is SNHLY and CDR2 FYNNEI. The ends lost 6 bases at V and 7 bases at J; junction bases unmatched: 13. The CDR3 runs to 16 residues. CDR3 residues: CASSANVLAGMNEQFF. The CDR3 DNA sequence: TGTGCCAGCAGCGCTAACGTGCTAGCGGGGATGAATGAGCAGTTCTTC.

This clonotype has just a few counts. The chain links TRBV14 to TRBJ2-5; 7 nucleotides agree with TRBD2. Germline V gene data show CDR1 as SGHDN and CDR2 as FVKESK. The CDR3 totals 17 residues. Losses at the gene ends were 0 bases for V and 1 base for J; bases not matched to a gene: 8. The CDR3 sequence is CASSQDTASGFQETQYF. The CDR3 DNA sequence: TGTGCCAGCAGCCAAGATACGGCTAGCGGTTTCCAAGAGACCCAGTACTTC.

The chain combines TRBV12-3 or TRBV12-4 with TRBJ2-5, with TRBD2 matching 9 bases. The CDR3 length is 14 residues. V lost 5 bases and J lost 4; bases outside the gene matches: 5. CDR3 nucleotide sequence: TGTGCCAGCAGTCTCGGACTAGCGCTAGAGACCCAGTACTTC. Its protein product is CASSLGLALETQYF.

This clonotype has a handful of counts. This rearrangement joins TRBV5-6 to TRBJ2-2; D uncertain. The CDR3 runs 15 residues. V was trimmed by 0 bases and J by 5 bases, leaving 11 bases between them. CDR1 and CDR2 (germline): SGHDT, YYEEEE. In DNA form, the CDR3 reads TGTGCCAGCAGCTTGGGTTTTGGTGGTACCGGGGAGCTGTTTTTT. Its translation: CASSLGFGGTGELFF.

This clonotype has more than one count but fewer than ten. This chain uses TRBV14 with TRBJ2-2; maybe TRBD2 (5 bases). The V end was cut by 4 bases, the J end by 5 bases, with 14 bases between. This CDR3 contains 15 residues. Germline V gives CDR1 SGHDN, CDR2 FVKESK. The CDR3: CASSPTTSGTGELFF. The DNA for the CDR3 is TGTGCCAGCAGCCCAACTACCTCGGGAACCGGGGAGCTGTTTTTT.

The gene calls are TRBV20-1 and TRBJ1-5, with TRBD1 matching 7 bases. Per the germline V gene, CDR1 is DFQATT and CDR2 is SNEGSKA (reference sequence). The CDR3 totals 14 residues. After removal of 6 bases from V and 6 bases from J, the junction contained 11 bases not matched to a gene. The CDR3 here is CSALTYRGSQPQHF. The CDR3 region has the DNA TGCAGTGCCCTCACCTACAGGGGTAGTCAGCCCCAGCATTTT.

Notes on this clonotype: At one end the junction does not follow the germline gene, possibly because of a read error. V gene TRBV27 combines with J gene TRBJ1-6, with a possible D match to TRBD1 (6 bases). The CDR3 runs to 15 residues. CDR1 is MNHEY and CDR2 is SMNVEV in the germline V gene (reference sequence). The CDR3 region is CDSSLWTVDSSPLHF. The CDR3, as DNA: TGTGACAGCAGTTTATGGACAGTCGATAGTTCACCCCTCCACTTT.

The rearrangement uses TRBV19 and TRBJ2-1, with a possible D match to TRBD1 (6 bases). The CDR3 extends over 15 amino acids. Germline loops: CDR1 LNHDA, CDR2 SQIVND (reference sequence). The germline V and J ends were trimmed by 5 bases and 7 bases, with 18 bases remaining between them. The CDR3 nucleotides read TGTGCCAGTAGTTTCTCCCCAGGGGCTCATAATGAGCAGTTCTTC. This sequence encodes CASSFSPGAHNEQFF.

Points on this clonotype: This may be a read error, as it is one base from a much larger clone. The V and J genes are TRBV7-6 and TRBJ2-1; a possible D gene is TRBD2 (6 bases). Germline lookup yields CDR1 SGHVS and CDR2 FNYEAQ. The CDR3 has 15 residues. CDR3 sequence (DNA): TGTACTAGCAGCGCTGGGGATAGCTCCTACAATGAGCAGTTCTTC. Translated: CTSSAGDSSYNEQFF.

This clonotype was counted only a few times. The chain couples TRBV2 to TRBJ1-5; a possible D gene is TRBD1 (5 bases). The germline V gene encodes CDR1 SNHLY and CDR2 FYNNEI. CDR3 size: 14 residues. The V end was cut by 7 bases, the J end by 1 base, with 11 bases between. The CDR3 region has the DNA TGTGCCAGCAATTACGAGGGGAGCAATCAGCCCCAGCATTTT. It codes for CASNYEGSNQPQHF.

In the case of this clonotype: One end of the junction varies from germline; a read error may be responsible. The chain employs TRBV7-6 and TRBJ1-1; TRBD1 aligns across 11 bases. The CDR3 length is 14 residues. The germline CDR1 and CDR2 sequences are SGHVS and FNYEAQ. The CDR3 coding sequence is TGTGCCAACAGCCCCGGGACAGGGGGCACTGAAGCTTTCTTT. Its translation: CANSPGTGGTEAFF.

The J gene is TRBJ1-6, the V gene TRBV7-9; 9 nucleotides match TRBD1. This CDR3 region has 14 residues. In germline, CDR1 is SEHNR, CDR2 FQNEAQ (reference sequence). After removal of 3 bases from V and 13 bases from J, the junction contained 7 bases not matched to a gene. CDR3 nucleotide sequence: TGTGCCAGCAGCTTTTTGGGGACAGGGCAGCCCCTCCACTTT. Protein: CASSFLGTGQPLHF.

A few counts support this clonotype. The chain uses TRBV5-5 and TRBJ2-1; 9 bases align to TRBD1. The CDR3 covers 15 residues. V lost 7 bases and J lost 2; bases outside the gene matches: 7. Germline V gene lookup returns CDR1 SGHKS and CDR2 YYEKEE (reference sequence). The CDR3 DNA is TGTGCCAGCGATGAAAGGGACAGGGCCTACAATGAGCAGTTCTTC. This gives the protein CASDERDRAYNEQFF.

The V gene is TRBV29-1, the J gene TRBJ1-1; 8 nucleotides align to TRBD1. Germline V lookup: CDR1 SQVTM, CDR2 ANQGSEA. Germline trimming cut 6 bases from V and 11 bases from J; bases unmatched to any gene: 11. This CDR3 has 12 amino acids. CDR3 DNA sequence: TGCAGCGTGGGACAGGTTCCGTTTTCCGCTTTCTTT. Translation: CSVGQVPFSAFF.

This clonotype was picked up a small number of times. This chain uses TRBV14 with TRBJ2-7; D is ambiguous. This CDR3 has 16 residues. Trimming took 4 bases from V and 3 from J, leaving 19 bases between them. The germline gives CDR1 SGHDN, CDR2 FVKESK. CDR3 sequence: CASSPIMRPRNYEQYV. The DNA of the CDR3 is TGTGCCAGCAGCCCGATAATGAGACCCAGAAACTACGAGCAGTACGTC.

This clonotype appeared many times. This chain connects TRBV7-9 to TRBJ2-7; D uncertain. V lost 8 bases and J lost 1, with 12 bases in between. This CDR3 has 13 amino acids. Germline V gene sequence: CDR1 SEHNR, CDR2 FQNEAQ (reference sequence). This CDR3 is CASSPDNSYEQYV. In DNA form, the CDR3 reads TGTGCCAGCTCACCTGACAATTCCTACGAGCAGTACGTC.

This clonotype was seen ten or more times. This chain connects TRBV20-1 to TRBJ2-5; D unclear. From germline, CDR1 is DFQATT and CDR2 SNEGSKA (reference sequence). V was clipped by 0 bases and J by 1 base, with 6 bases between them. The CDR3 is 13 amino acids. CDR3: CSARDRGQETQYF. The CDR3 nucleotides are TGCAGTGCTAGAGACAGAGGCCAAGAGACCCAGTACTTC.

The rearrangement uses TRBV20-1 and TRBJ2-5; 12 bases match TRBD1. After removal of 5 bases from V and 4 bases from J, the junction contained 8 bases not matched to a gene. Germline V CDR1 and CDR2: DFQATT, SNEGSKA (reference sequence). This CDR3 is 15 amino acids long. DNA for the CDR3: TGCAGTGCTTCAAACCGGGACAGGGGGCCAGAGACCCAGTACTTC. It codes for CSASNRDRGPETQYF.

The V and J genes are TRBV4-2 and TRBJ1-1; D ambiguous. V gave up 1 base and J gave up 1 base, with 10 bases separating them. This CDR3 is 15 amino acids long. CDR1 and CDR2 (germline): LGHNA, YNFKEQ. As DNA, the CDR3 is TGTGCCAGCAGCCAAGTTTACAATCAGAACACTGAAGCTTTCTTT. It yields the protein CASSQVYNQNTEAFF.

The chain joins TRBV7-9 to TRBJ1-5; possible D gene TRBD1, 5 bases. Trimming pared 1 base from V and 3 bases from J, leaving 13 bases between. The CDR3 runs 16 residues. Germline V gives CDR1 SEHNR, CDR2 FQNEAQ (reference sequence). The CDR3, as DNA: TGTGCCAGCAGCTTAGGACAGCCGACAGTCAATCAGCCCCAGCATTTT. As protein: CASSLGQPTVNQPQHF.

V usage is TRBV15 and J usage is TRBJ2-1; TRBD2 agrees at 9 bases. Germline CDR1 LNHNV, CDR2 YYDKDF (reference sequence). The junction had 13 bases not matched to a gene; V was cut back by 0 bases and J by 7 bases. The CDR3 runs to 18 residues. CDR3: CATSRDLLAGAPKNEQFF. CDR3 nucleotides: TGTGCCACCAGCAGAGATCTCTTAGCGGGGGCCCCTAAAAATGAGCAGTTCTTC. Looking up the rest from reference TRBV15 and TRBJ2-1 gives the full variable domain: DAMVIQNPRYQVTQFGKPVTLSCSQTLNHNVMYWYQQKSSQAPKLLFHYYDKDFNNEADTPDNFQSRRPNTSFCFLDIRSPGLGDTAMYLCATSRDLLAGAPKNEQFFGPGTRLTVL.

The rearrangement links TRBV7-2 to TRBJ2-3; either TRBD1 or TRBD2 may supply D (5 bases each). Germline V gene data show CDR1 as SGHTA and CDR2 as FQGNSA. The CDR3 sequence is 16 residues long. The germline V and J ends were trimmed by 5 bases and 4 bases, with 19 bases remaining between them. The CDR3 nucleotides are TGTGCCAGCAGCGATACTGGGACCACAACGGCAGATACGCAGTATTTT. Its translation is CASSDTGTTTADTQYF.

There are many counts of this clonotype. The chain employs TRBV12-3 or TRBV12-4 and TRBJ1-1; possible D gene TRBD1, 5 bases. V gave up 3 bases and J gave up 1 base, with 9 bases separating them. The length of the CDR3 is 14 residues. CDR3 sequence: CASSFGGTNTEAFF. DNA for the CDR3: TGTGCCAGCAGTTTTGGGGGAACGAACACTGAAGCTTTCTTT.